Below are 18 T cell receptor beta chains sequenced from a single sample in a study of blood T cell repertoires in COVID-19. Profiled with immunoSEQ multiplex PCR; TCRdb holds only in-frame clones, not every one. The profile covers approximately 300,000 clones, with 85% to 90% appearing a single time and around 5.8% taken by the ten largest. The sequenced material came from peripheral blood. The receptors stem from a woman aged 45-60 years with COVID-19, enrolled during active disease.

This rearrangement joins TRBV4-1 to TRBJ1-2; possibly TRBD1 for D (6 bases). This CDR3 is built from 18 residues. CDR1 MGHRA and CDR2 YSYEKL come from the germline V gene. With 0 bases removed from V and 8 bases from J, the gap between germline ends came to 25 bases. CDR3 region: CASSQDTGTGGKLGGYTF. CDR3 sequence (DNA): TGCGCCAGCAGCCAAGACACGGGAACTGGGGGCAAGTTGGGAGGCTACACCTTC.

This chain connects TRBV3-1 (or the pseudogene TRBV3-2) to TRBJ2-4; TRBD2 agrees at 7 bases. V shed 5 bases, J shed 7 bases, and the junction held 8 bases outside the gene matches. The CDR3 spans 14 residues. Germline V gene sequence: CDR1 LGHDT, CDR2 YNNKEL (reference sequence). The CDR3 protein is CASSALGGTNIQYF. The CDR3 DNA sequence: TGTGCCAGCAGCGCCCTGGGGGGGACGAACATTCAGTACTTC.

The CDR3 is CATGKVSGVEAFF. The CDR3, as DNA: TGTGCCACGGGGAAAGTGAGTGGGGTTGAAGCTTTCTTT. The chain carries TRBV2 and TRBJ1-1; D remains unclear. This CDR3 is built from 13 residues. CDR1 SNHLY and CDR2 FYNNEI come from the germline V gene. V lost 10 bases, J lost 7 bases, and 19 bases lay in between.

A single count supports this clone. The V gene is TRBV23-1, the J gene TRBJ1-4; D is possibly TRBD1 (6 bases). TRBV23-1 is an ORF, and what it does is uncertain. The CDR3 is 16 amino acids. Trimming removed 0 bases at V and 7 bases at J, with 15 bases between. The CDR3 protein is CASSQSKDSGSEKLFF. Written as DNA, the CDR3 is TGCGCCAGCAGTCAATCCAAGGACAGTGGGAGTGAAAAACTGTTTTTT.

The V call is TRBV3-1 (or the pseudogene TRBV3-2), the J call TRBJ2-3, with D possibly being TRBD2 (6 bases). The CDR3 runs 16 residues. The V end lost 1 base, the J end lost 2 bases, and 13 bases lay between the germline ends. CDR1 is LGHDT, CDR2 YNNKEL, per germline (reference sequence). For the CDR3, the DNA is TGTGCCAGCAGCCAAGCCGGGACTCGGAACACAGATACGCAGTATTTT. Translating it yields CASSQAGTRNTDTQYF.

V usage is TRBV2 and J usage is TRBJ2-1, with 7 bases lining up with TRBD1. This CDR3 has 15 amino acids. The V gene's germline CDR1 is SNHLY and CDR2 FYNNEI. J gave up 3 bases and V 6 bases, and 8 bases lay outside the gene matches. Here the CDR3 DNA reads TGTGCCAGCAGAGACAGGGCTTTCGTCTACAATGAGCAGTTCTTC. Protein product: CASRDRAFVYNEQFF.

The chain employs TRBV5-1 and TRBJ2-6; possible D gene TRBD2, 5 bases. In germline, CDR1 is SGHRS, CDR2 YFSETQ. V lost 4 bases to trimming and J lost 0 bases, with 17 bases between them. This CDR3 contains 18 residues. CDR3 DNA: TGCGCCAGCAGCGGAAGACTAAGCGAGATCTCTGGGGCCAACGTCCTGACTTTC. Protein: CASSGRLSEISGANVLTF.

This sequence joins TRBV6-2 or TRBV6-3 and TRBJ1-1; D is undetermined. Germline V gene data show CDR1 as MNHEY and CDR2 as SVGEGT. V was cut by 5 bases and J by 2 bases, with 6 bases left in between. There are 12 residues in the CDR3. The CDR3: CASSTANTEAFF. The CDR3 coding sequence is TGTGCCAGCAGTACAGCTAACACTGAAGCTTTCTTT.

This clone was detected once. The J gene is TRBJ2-3, the V gene TRBV19; 13 nucleotides agree with TRBD2. The V and J ends lost 4 bases and 0 bases, in that order; junction bases with no gene match: 7. Germline V CDR1 and CDR2: LNHDA, SQIVND (reference sequence). CDR3 length equals 18 residues. In DNA, the CDR3 is TGTGCCAGTAGTACCACCGGGACTAGCGGGACTAGCACAGATACGCAGTATTTT. Translated, it gives CASSTTGTSGTSTDTQYF. The entire variable domain, with the rest obtained from reference TRBV19 and TRBJ2-3, is as follows: DGGITQSPKYLFRKEGQNVTLSCEQNLNHDAMYWYRQDPGQGLRLIYYSQIVNDFQKGDIAEGYSVSREKKESFPLTVTSAQKNPTAFYLCASSTTGTSGTSTDTQYFGPGTRLTVL.

This chain links TRBV5-1 with TRBJ1-2; 8 positions match TRBD1. The CDR3 sequence is 13 residues long. J was trimmed by 2 bases and V by 4 bases; bases with no gene match: 1. Germline V gene lookup returns CDR1 SGHRS and CDR2 YFSETQ. CDR3 amino acids: CASSGTGNYGYTF. CDR3 nucleotide sequence: TGCGCCAGCAGCGGGACAGGCAACTATGGCTACACCTTC. Supplemented by reference TRBV5-1 and TRBJ1-2, the full variable domain reads KAGVTQTPRYLIKTRGQQVTLSCSPISGHRSVSWYQQTPGQGLQFLFEYFSETQRNKGNFPGRFSGRQFSNSRSEMNVSTLELGDSALYLCASSGTGNYGYTFGSGTRLTVV.

V and J are TRBV24-1 and TRBJ2-2; 11 positions agree with TRBD1. Trimming at V came to 7 bases and at J to 4 bases, leaving 10 bases not matched to a gene. The CDR3 runs 17 residues. Germline V gene lookup returns CDR1 KGHDR and CDR2 SFDVKD. CDR3 nucleotide sequence: TGTGCCACCAGCCAATCTCCGGGACAGGGGGGCACCGGGGAGCTGTTTTTT. Translating it yields CATSQSPGQGGTGELFF.

The J gene is TRBJ2-3, the V gene TRBV30; 7 positions agree with TRBD1. Per germline, CDR1 GTSNPN and CDR2 SVGIG (reference sequence). V gave up 0 bases and J gave up 4 bases; unmatched junction bases: 13. This CDR3 region has 17 residues. The chain's CDR3 is CAWSVTWTGRGADTQYF. The CDR3, as DNA: TGTGCCTGGAGTGTGACCTGGACAGGAAGGGGAGCAGATACGCAGTATTTT. The full variable domain, rest sourced from reference TRBV30 and TRBJ2-3, is SQTIHQWPATLVQPVGSPLSLECTVEGTSNPNLYWYRQAAGRGLQLLFYSVGIGQISSEVPQNLSASRPQDRQFILSSKKLLLSDSGFYLCAWSVTWTGRGADTQYFGPGTRLTVL.

The chain recombines TRBV18 with TRBJ2-7; 7 bases are shared with TRBD2. V lost 3 bases to trimming and J lost 5 bases; unmatched junction nucleotides: 4. This CDR3 has 13 amino acids. Germline CDR1 reads KGHSH; CDR2 reads LQKENI. The CDR3 is CASSPGGGNEQYF. The CDR3 coding sequence is TGTGCCAGCTCACCCGGCGGGGGAAACGAGCAGTACTTC.

This clone was recorded only once. The gene calls are TRBV30 and TRBJ2-3; D not certain. The V and J ends lost 1 base and 3 bases respectively, with 5 bases between them. Germline values: CDR1 GTSNPN, CDR2 SVGIG (reference sequence). The CDR3 loop spans 12 amino acids. The CDR3: CAWSASTDTQYF. The CDR3 nucleotides read TGTGCCTGGAGTGCCAGTACAGATACGCAGTATTTT. Full variable domain (outside the CDR3, taken from reference TRBV30 and TRBJ2-3): SQTIHQWPATLVQPVGSPLSLECTVEGTSNPNLYWYRQAAGRGLQLLFYSVGIGQISSEVPQNLSASRPQDRQFILSSKKLLLSDSGFYLCAWSASTDTQYFGPGTRLTVL.

The rearrangement links TRBV24-1 to TRBJ2-1, with D unclear. The CDR3 has 14 residues. Looked up from germline, CDR1 is KGHDR and CDR2 is SFDVKD. V gave up 5 bases and J gave up 2 bases, with 9 bases separating them. CDR3 in amino acids: CATSGSEAYNEQFF. The CDR3 DNA reads as TGTGCCACCAGTGGGAGCGAAGCCTACAATGAGCAGTTCTTC.

The CDR3 reads CASSWNRGLITGELFF. CDR3 nucleotide sequence: TGTGCCAGCAGTTGGAACAGGGGGCTAATCACCGGGGAGCTGTTTTTT. J is TRBJ2-2 and V is TRBV6-2 or TRBV6-3, with 9 bases identical to TRBD1. After removal of 4 bases from V and 4 bases from J, the junction contained 7 bases not matched to a gene. The CDR3 consists of 16 residues. Germline CDR1 is MNHEY and CDR2 is SVGEGT.

The V call is TRBV5-1, the J call TRBJ2-2, with 10 bases that match TRBD2. The CDR3 is made up of 16 amino acids. Germline CDR1 reads SGHRS; CDR2 reads YFSETQ. V lost 0 bases to trimming and J lost 5 bases; unmatched junction nucleotides: 4. The CDR3, as DNA: TGCGCCAGCAGCTTGGCCGGGGGACTAGCGACCGGGGAGCTGTTTTTT. It specifies CASSLAGGLATGELFF.

The chain employs TRBV6-2 or TRBV6-3 and TRBJ2-7; perhaps TRBD1 as D (6 bases). The ends were cut back, 0 bases at V and 0 bases at J, with 12 bases in the middle. This CDR3 is 16 amino acids long. Germline V gene data show CDR1 as MNHEY and CDR2 as SVGEGT. In DNA form, the CDR3 reads TGTGCCAGCAGTTACTCGAAGTTGACAGGCTCCTACGAGCAGTACTTC. Translating it yields CASSYSKLTGSYEQYF.